The T cell receptor beta chain under discussion was sequenced for a study of identifying expanded T cells in peripheral blood. The study, taken as a whole, reports: Differentially abundant clones: 1 to 1.5 between replicates, roughly 16 at 2 to 3 weeks, less than 20 at four. Across healthy donors, higher total template counts meant significantly greater roughly 2-week count variance.

Some clones are missing from TCRdb's copy, which holds only in-frame ones; the method was immunoSEQ multiplex PCR. The table records some 90,000 clones, more than 75% of them present only once. During the collection period, no donor immune events like infections were recorded. On this clone: Antigen: not known.

Specimen: blood. This TCR was recovered from a person aged 18 to 70 in good health.

This CDR3 is CASSDDLDTQYF. In nucleotides, the CDR3 is TGTGCCAGCTCGGACGATCTGGATACGCAGTATTTT. This chain links TRBV18 with TRBJ2-3; the D is unclear. CDR3 length: 12 amino acids. Germline V gene sequence: CDR1 KGHSH, CDR2 LQKENI. The V end was cut by 6 bases, the J end by 6 bases, with 10 bases between. Supplemented by reference TRBV18 and TRBJ2-3, the full variable domain reads NAGVMQNPRHLVRRRGQEARLRCSPMKGHSHVYWYRQLPEEGLKFMVYLQKENIIDESGMPKERFSAEFPKEGPSILRIQQVVRGDSAAYFCASSDDLDTQYFGPGTRLTVL.